Presented here are 10 T cell receptor beta chains from one specimen sequenced in a study of blood T cell repertoires in COVID-19. Here immunoSEQ multiplex PCR was the method, and the copy in TCRdb shows in-frame clones only, minus some. The sample contains fewer than 95,000 clones, approximately 90% of which appear only once. The source material was peripheral blood. Receptors were obtained from a woman older than 75 with acute or convalescent COVID-19.

This chain connects TRBV3-1 (or the pseudogene TRBV3-2) to TRBJ2-3, with 10 bases fitting TRBD2. The ends lost 4 bases at V and 5 bases at J; junction bases unmatched: 12. From germline, CDR1 is LGHDT and CDR2 YNNKEL (reference sequence). The CDR3 extends over 17 amino acids. The CDR3 region is CASSPYAPSGGRDTQYF. In nucleotides, the CDR3 is TGTGCCAGCAGCCCCTATGCCCCTAGCGGGGGTAGAGATACGCAGTATTTT.

On this clone itself: The sample contains more than one DNA sequence encoding this CDR3. The chain combines TRBV5-1 with TRBJ2-7; 7 bases are a match to TRBD1. V was pared by 0 bases and J by 1 base, with 4 bases of the junction left unmatched. The CDR3 is 15 amino acids. Per germline, CDR1 SGHRS and CDR2 YFSETQ. The DNA of the CDR3 is TGCGCCAGCAGCTTGGTTTCAGGGGGATCCTACGAGCAGTACTTC. Translating gives CASSLVSGGSYEQYF.

The rearrangement joins TRBV4-1 to TRBJ2-1, with 11 positions matching TRBD2. Trimming removed 5 bases from V and 9 bases from J; junction bases left unmatched: 9. The CDR3 loop spans 15 amino acids. The V gene's germline CDR1 is MGHRA and CDR2 YSYEKL. CDR3 sequence: CASSFSGGAVGEQFF. CDR3 DNA sequence: TGCGCCAGCAGCTTTAGCGGGGGGGCCGTTGGTGAGCAGTTCTTC.

The chain is built from TRBV20-1 and TRBJ2-1; D uncertain. Germline V gives CDR1 DFQATT, CDR2 SNEGSKA (reference sequence). Trimming shortened V by 2 bases and J by 8 bases, and 4 bases separated the two germline ends. CDR3 length: 10 amino acids. Here the CDR3 DNA reads TGCAGTGCTAGACTAGATGAGCAGTTCTTC. Amino acids: CSARLDEQFF.

On this clone itself: At the DNA level, this CDR3 is encoded by other sequences in the same sample as well. The chain recombines TRBV5-1 with TRBJ2-1; D may be TRBD2 (5 bases). Germline V gives CDR1 SGHRS, CDR2 YFSETQ. The CDR3 consists of 14 residues. V was shortened by 0 bases and J by 4 bases, with 8 bases between the two germline ends. CDR3 in amino acids: CASSLDRGYNEQFF. CDR3 nucleotides: TGCGCCAGCAGCTTGGATCGGGGTTACAATGAGCAGTTCTTC. The whole variable domain, remainder taken from reference TRBV5-1 and TRBJ2-1, is KAGVTQTPRYLIKTRGQQVTLSCSPISGHRSVSWYQQTPGQGLQFLFEYFSETQRNKGNFPGRFSGRQFSNSRSEMNVSTLELGDSALYLCASSLDRGYNEQFFGPGTRLTVL.

V and J are TRBV7-2 and TRBJ1-1; D not resolved. Germline V gives CDR1 SGHTA, CDR2 FQGNSA. Trimming took 3 bases from V and 9 from J, leaving 17 bases between them. This CDR3 region has 14 residues. This CDR3 reads CASSFTPGGLKAFF. The CDR3 coding sequence is TGTGCCAGCAGCTTTACCCCTGGCGGGCTTAAAGCTTTCTTT.

The rearrangement uses TRBV9 and TRBJ2-1; TRBD1 is a possible D gene (5 bases). The CDR3 runs 16 residues. Trimming removed 5 bases from V and 3 bases from J, with 18 bases in between. Germline V gives CDR1 SGDLS, CDR2 YYNGEE. CDR3 DNA sequence: TGTGCCAGCAGTGTCCATACAGGAATCGGCTACAATGAGCAGTTCTTC. Residues: CASSVHTGIGYNEQFF.

The chain is built from TRBV27 and TRBJ1-5, with 9 bases identical to TRBD1. CDR1 and CDR2 from the germline V gene are MNHEY and SMNVEV (reference sequence). J lost 0 bases, V lost 0 bases, and 6 bases had no gene match. This CDR3 is built from 18 residues. This CDR3 is CASSLSGQGIYSNQPQHF. The DNA of the CDR3 is TGTGCCAGCAGTTTATCCGGACAGGGGATATATAGCAATCAGCCCCAGCATTTT.

The sample holds a few counts of this clone. The chain recombines TRBV7-2 with TRBJ1-4; 8 bases map to TRBD1. V was clipped by 1 base and J by 9 bases; unmatched bases: 7. Germline-derived CDR1 and CDR2 are SGHTA and FQGNSA. CDR3 size: 15 residues. Written as DNA, the CDR3 is TGTGCCAGCAGCTTAGTAGCAGGGGGCCTGAAAAAACTGTTTTTT. Protein: CASSLVAGGLKKLFF.

This chain uses TRBV27 with TRBJ2-1; maybe TRBD1 (6 bases). The CDR3 loop spans 14 amino acids. Trimming removed 4 bases from V and 4 bases from J, with 11 bases in between. Germline V CDR1 and CDR2: MNHEY, SMNVEV (reference sequence). The CDR3 loop is CASSSAGAYNEQFF. The CDR3 region has the DNA TGTGCCAGCAGTTCGGCAGGGGCGTACAATGAGCAGTTCTTC.